This entry concerns a single TCR beta chain. This clone was recorded once. The antigen it binds to is not known. Qualities for individual bases were not recorded, and no much larger clone is one base off. Participants in the prospective study were enrolled through a virtual design, were aged roughly 18 to 100 years, and lived in 24 United States geographic areas. Cohort assignment in the prospective study relied on participant-reported clinical history from a screening survey and a study questionnaire. For ImmuneRACE Cohort 3, a participant was defined as recovered based on two consecutive negative NP/OP PCR tests, clearance by a healthcare professional, or resolution of symptoms. Each participant in the prospective study had whole blood, serum and a nasopharyngeal or oropharyngeal swab collected by mobile phlebotomists. Additional blood draws and questionnaires over an approximately 2-month period could optionally be provided by prospective study participants. Prospective study blood samples were shipped either frozen or at room temperature before DNA extraction.

The data were obtained in a study of blood T cell repertoires in COVID-19 (dated by TCRdb to the early 2020s). With respect to the entire study: The collaborator samples originated in the United States, Italy and Spain and spanned the acute and convalescent phases of COVID-19. The repertoires were released in a freely available public database meant as a resource for research on the immune response to SARS-CoV-2. Where HLA class I and class II types were available, the types were taken from metadata supplied by the sample provider, not from assay-based typing. The samples were drawn from two sources: the first 160 participants of the ongoing ImmuneRACE study, and over 1,000 subjects contributed by 6 global collaborators. The material from the prospective study consisted of cDNA or gDNA derived from T cells, B-cell-depleted T cells, or PBMCs. Deeply sampled blood TCRbeta repertoires from subjects exposed to, actively infected with, or recovered from COVID-19 were included in the dataset. The sample metadata nearly always contained a de-identified subject ID, COVID-19 status, age in years and sex.

TCRbeta CDR3 regions were amplified from genomic DNA by means of the immunoSEQ Assay, a bias-controlled multiplex PCR. The source study handled its data this way. The number of nucleated cells in each sample was estimated from the amplification of reference gene primers within the assay. To quantify the absolute abundance of each unique TCRbeta CDR3 rearrangement, sequence reads were collapsed and filtered. For each sample, productive Simpson clonality was calculated as the square root of Simpson's diversity index across productive rearrangements. The clones in this table, taken by TCRdb from immuneACCESS, are in-frame only. Not every clone is retained; where verified, under half of the shortfall comes from an unresolved V gene, and the cause of the rest is unknown. The V and J calls and the clone size are those of that table, but D and trimming were determined from the DNA. In this sample the table shows a few hundred thousand clones, about 85% of which occur a single time. Roughly a sixth of the sample is held by the ten biggest clonotypes.

Including cysteine and phenylalanine, the CDR3 has 17 amino acids. The only DNA kept is the CDR3, 51 bases in frame from the first base. What the work shows at the level of the full study, not this receptor alone: The amount of clinical and demographic metadata varied by source and participant and was provided uncurated.

The sequence was obtained from a man aged 40-49 years who had recovered from COVID-19. The chain was built from TRBV21-1 and TRBJ1-3. TRBV21-1 is a recognized pseudogene. The sequenced sample consisted of PBMCs or T cells enriched from blood (not recorded which). The CDR3 corresponds to CASSPLASIRSGNTIYF. The DNA is TGTGCCAGCAGTCCTCTAGCCAGCATACGCTCTGGAAACACCATATATTTT.